This paragraph covers one T cell receptor (beta chain) sequence. Its cognate antigen is unknown. The junction departs from the called germline gene at one end, perhaps through a read error. These data originate in a study of T cell repertoires in cytomegalovirus infection. Overall study context: Matching HLA type, along with CMV infection, was indicated by public TCR beta signatures.

From the reads, TCRdb called clonotypes with MiXCR, one entry per CDR3 protein. The sample gives roughly 300,000 distinct CDR3 sequences, 9.5% of which show up once; 3.5% to 4.5% is in the top ten. Regarding the study as a whole: Identification of carriers of CMV plus the relevant HLA was achieved through cumulative public TCR beta family frequency. The study found HLA-C-restricted CMV-specific TCR beta clonotypes dominating the ex vivo response.

This CDR3 is built from 11 residues. The germline V gene encodes CDR1 DFQATT and CDR2 SNEGSKA (reference sequence). The gene calls are TRBV20-1 and TRBJ2-5; maybe TRBD2 (5 bases). The clonotype was recovered from a human donor in good health (CMV status not recorded). Some clones in this sample may be carry-over from other donors' samples. Sequencing was carried out using PBMCs. The CDR3 coding sequence is TGCAGTGCTAGGGGATGGGAGATCCAGTACTTC. Translating gives CSARGWEIQYF.